The entry that follows covers one T cell receptor (beta chain) sequence. In its sample, this clone was seen a few times. This receptor's antigen is unknown. There are no base qualities to consult, and no much larger clone falls within one base. This record comes from a study of PD-1 blockade in classical Hodgkin lymphoma (dated by TCRdb to between 2020 and 2021). Notes on the research overall: Nivolumab dosing was 3 mg/kg intravenously every 2 weeks, continuing until either disease progression or unacceptable toxicity. A peripheral blood immune signature of response to PD-1 blockade in classical Hodgkin lymphoma was defined using TCR beta sequencing and CyTOF. Broader findings and caveats from the paper: Baseline diversity similar to that of newly diagnosed patients was observed in trial patients achieving complete response, whereas significantly lower diversity was observed in partial responders and progressors. The study was restricted to a single clinical trial cohort, and the causes of repertoire differences, possibly disease activity or prior therapy, were left undefined. Baseline TCR diversity was reported to be lower in newly diagnosed patients than in healthy donors, and even lower in relapsed/refractory patients. Patients starting nivolumab less than 1 year after ASCT had lower diversity and were excluded from later analyses to avoid confounding by immune reconstitution. A significant rise by C4D1 was seen in CD4+ but not CD8+ TCR diversity (p=0.0027 vs p=0.16), with the rise being most apparent in complete responders (p=0.02).

Genomic DNA was extracted with the Qiagen DNeasy kit from unsorted PBMCs and from negatively selected CD4+ and CD8+ fractions. TCR beta CDR3 regions were amplified by immunoSEQ multiplex PCR using primers annealing to V and J segments. A synthetic immune receptor repertoire was used to minimize amplification bias, and any remaining bias was removed computationally after sequencing. As for the original processing: Custom Python scripts were used to quantify repertoire diversity as the Shannon entropy index. The unsorted, CD4+ and CD8+ repertoires were each analyzed separately, with the exception of combined analyses, where CD4+ and CD8+ sequences were merged in silico. A clone was considered expanded if an increase in frequency of at least 2-fold after treatment relative to C1D1 was found, and a pseudocount of 0.5 was applied to clones undetected at baseline. Singleton clones were defined as clones with 0 or 1 copy at C1D1, and non-singleton clones were defined as clones with 2 or more copies. Clones expanded in unsorted samples were annotated as CD4+, CD8+ or unknown by matching protein sequences in sorted samples from the same patient. Wilcoxon tests on paired samples were used to test diversity changes from C1D1 to C4D1. TCRdb obtained this table from immuneACCESS and retained in-frame rearrangements with V and J assigned. These tables miss some clones; where compared with another copy, unresolved V genes account for less than half of the shortfall, and the remainder is unexplained. V and J calls plus clone size are reproduced from that table; the DNA served to infer D and trimming. A total of under 20,000 clones appear in this sample, roughly 75% of them only once. The ten largest clones capture 2% to 2.5% of the sample.

Trimming accounts for 6 bases at V and 3 bases at J, while the number of junction bases matched to no gene is 7. CDR1 and CDR2 are drawn from the germline V gene (reference sequence): SEHNR, FQNEAQ. The CDR3 covers 14 residues, taking in both the cysteine and the phenylalanine. The CDR3 DNA has 42 bases and is translated from base 1. Explained via the paper, the time point label denotes: cycle 4 day 1 (C4D1), after more than five weeks of nivolumab. Every trial patient had relapsed following autologous stem cell transplantation, and prior brentuximab vedotin exposure was what differed among cohorts A, B and C. Magnetic negative selection with a Miltenyi CD4+ T cell isolation kit was used to purify CD4+ T cells from thawed PBMCs. The trial cohort comprised more than 55 patients with relapsed/refractory classical Hodgkin lymphoma whose best overall responses were complete response, partial response or progressive disease. Trial patients were treated with single-agent nivolumab in the multi-cohort phase II CheckMate 205 trial. An independent review committee assessed best overall response by applying the 2007 International Working Group response criteria. Trial PBMCs were obtained immediately prior to nivolumab initiation (C1D1) and on therapy at cycle 2 day 1 and cycle 4 day 1. Peripheral blood was collected in 8 mL Vacutainer Cell Preparation Tubes, from which PBMCs were isolated by centrifugation and then cryopreserved. Purified CD4+ and CD8+ fractions were prepared only for cases in which an additional PBMC sample was available. Magnetically labelled cells were removed on LS columns in a quadroMACS separator, and the flow-through was collected as the purified fraction.

The receptor's source is a human donor with classical Hodgkin lymphoma. The chain uses TRBV7-9 and TRBJ1-2, and TRBD1 aligns with 7 junction nucleotides. The sequences come from CD4+ T cells from blood, collected before the fourth cycle of nivolumab. The sequence in DNA is TGTGCCAGCAGTTCAACCGGGACAGACTATGGCTACACCTTC. Its coded protein is CASSSTGTDYGYTF.